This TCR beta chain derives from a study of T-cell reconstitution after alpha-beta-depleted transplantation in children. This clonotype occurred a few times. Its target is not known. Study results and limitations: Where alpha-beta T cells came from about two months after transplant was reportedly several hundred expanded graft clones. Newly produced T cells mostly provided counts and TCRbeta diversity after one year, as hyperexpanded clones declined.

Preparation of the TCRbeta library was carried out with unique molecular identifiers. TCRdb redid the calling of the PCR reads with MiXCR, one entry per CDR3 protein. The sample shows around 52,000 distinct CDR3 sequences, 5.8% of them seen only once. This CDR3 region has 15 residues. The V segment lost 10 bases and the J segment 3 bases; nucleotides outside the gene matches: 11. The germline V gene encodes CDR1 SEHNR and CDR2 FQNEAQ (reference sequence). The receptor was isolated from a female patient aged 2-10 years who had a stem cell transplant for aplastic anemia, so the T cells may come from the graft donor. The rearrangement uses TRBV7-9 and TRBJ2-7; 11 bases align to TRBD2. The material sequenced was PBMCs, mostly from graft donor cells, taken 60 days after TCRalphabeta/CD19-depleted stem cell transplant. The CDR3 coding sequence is TGTGCCATCGATACTAGCGGGAGCGGGGTCTACGAGCAGTACGTC. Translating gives CAIDTSGSGVYEQYV.